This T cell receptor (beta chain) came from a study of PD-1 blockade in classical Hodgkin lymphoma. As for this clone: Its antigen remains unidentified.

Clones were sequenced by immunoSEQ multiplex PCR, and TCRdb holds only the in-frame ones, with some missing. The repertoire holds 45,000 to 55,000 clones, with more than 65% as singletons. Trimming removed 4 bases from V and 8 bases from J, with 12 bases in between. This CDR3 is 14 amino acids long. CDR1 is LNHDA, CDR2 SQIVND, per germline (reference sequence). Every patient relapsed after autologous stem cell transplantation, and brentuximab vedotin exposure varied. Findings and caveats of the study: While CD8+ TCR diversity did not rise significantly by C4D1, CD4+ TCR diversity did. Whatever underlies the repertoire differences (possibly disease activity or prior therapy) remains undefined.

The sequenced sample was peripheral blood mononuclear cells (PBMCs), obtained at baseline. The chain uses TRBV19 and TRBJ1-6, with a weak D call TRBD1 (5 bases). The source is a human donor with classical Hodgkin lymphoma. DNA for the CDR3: TGTGCCAGTAGTAGGCAGGGAGGGGATTCACCCCTCCACTTT. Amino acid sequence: CASSRQGGDSPLHF.